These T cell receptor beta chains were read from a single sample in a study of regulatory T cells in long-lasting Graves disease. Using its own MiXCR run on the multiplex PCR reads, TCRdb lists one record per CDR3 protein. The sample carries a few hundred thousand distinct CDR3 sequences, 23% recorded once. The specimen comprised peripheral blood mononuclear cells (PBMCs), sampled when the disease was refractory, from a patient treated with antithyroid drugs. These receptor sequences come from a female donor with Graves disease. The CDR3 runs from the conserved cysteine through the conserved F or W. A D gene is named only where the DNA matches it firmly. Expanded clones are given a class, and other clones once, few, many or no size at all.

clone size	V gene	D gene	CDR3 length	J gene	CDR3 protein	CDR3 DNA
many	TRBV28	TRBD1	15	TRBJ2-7	CASSRAGQGNYEQYF	TGTGCCAGCAGCCGCGCGGGACAGGGGAACTACGAGCAGTACTTC
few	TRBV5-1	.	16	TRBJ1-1	CASSWGRGRGGTEAFF	TGCGCCAGCAGCTGGGGTAGGGGAAGAGGAGGAACTGAAGCTTTCTTT
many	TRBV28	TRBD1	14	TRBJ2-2	CASRQGGGGGELFF	TGTGCCAGCAGGCAAGGGGGCGGCGGCGGGGAGCTGTTTTTT
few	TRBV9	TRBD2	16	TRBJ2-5	CASSPTERGGPETQYF	TGTGCCAGCAGCCCAACCGAGCGGGGGGGCCCTGAGACCCAGTACTTC
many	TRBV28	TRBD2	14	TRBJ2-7	CASQPGLAGVGSYF	TGTGCCAGCCAACCGGGACTAGCGGGAGTGGGGTCGTACTTC
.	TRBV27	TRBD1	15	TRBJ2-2	CASSTRDRYTGELFF	TGTGCCAGCAGTACCCGGGACAGGTACACCGGGGAGCTGTTTTTT
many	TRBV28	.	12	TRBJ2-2	CASSLTPGELFF	TGTGCCAGCAGTTTAACTCCCGGGGAGCTGTTTTTT
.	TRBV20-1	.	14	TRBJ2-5	CSASPGQIQETQYF	TGCAGTGCTAGTCCCGGACAGATACAAGAGACCCAGTACTTC
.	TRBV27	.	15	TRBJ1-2	CASSLWGAGALGYTF	TGTGCCAGCAGTTTATGGGGGGCAGGGGCCCTCGGCTACACCTTC
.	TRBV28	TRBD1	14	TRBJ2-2	CASTAGGSAGELFF	TGTGCCAGCACGGCAGGGGGAAGCGCCGGGGAGCTGTTTTTT
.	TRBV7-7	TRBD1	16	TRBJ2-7	CASSPTGVRFSYEQYF	TGTGCCAGCAGCCCGACAGGGGTCCGATTTTCCTACGAGCAGTACTTC
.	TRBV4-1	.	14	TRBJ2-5	CASSQVGAEETQYF	TGCGCCAGCAGCCAAGTAGGGGCTGAAGAGACCCAGTACTTC